The rows below give T cell receptor beta chains drawn from one sample of a study of beta chain features in type 1 diabetes. Sequencing used immunoSEQ multiplex PCR; TCRdb keeps in-frame clones, though not all of them. The repertoire holds hundreds of thousands of clones, with 13% as singletons. Sequencing input: naive CD4+ T cells from blood. Source of these receptors: a man aged 18 to 29 with type 1 diabetes. CDR3s include the opening cysteine and the closing phenylalanine or tryptophan. A D gene is named only where the DNA matches it firmly. Some rows mark clone size as missing; the rest say once, few, many or name a class of expanded clone.

j_call: TRBJ2-1; v_call: TRBV10-3; clone_size: few; d_call: NA; cdr3_aa: CAISESLLNEQFF; cdr3_nt: TGTGCCATCAGTGAGTCGCTCCTCAATGAGCAGTTCTTC
j_call: TRBJ2-7; v_call: TRBV5-1; clone_size: few; d_call: NA; cdr3_aa: CASSLAQDSLTYEQYF; cdr3_nt: TGCGCCAGCAGCTTGGCCCAGGACAGTTTGACCTACGAGCAGTACTTC
j_call: TRBJ2-5; v_call: TRBV28; clone_size: NA; d_call: NA; cdr3_aa: CASNVAETQYF; cdr3_nt: TGTGCCAGCAACGTGGCCGAGACCCAGTACTTC
j_call: TRBJ2-7; v_call: TRBV6-1; clone_size: few; d_call: TRBD2; cdr3_aa: CASRTSGGAYEQYF; cdr3_nt: TGTGCCAGCAGGACTAGCGGGGGGGCGTACGAGCAGTACTTC
j_call: TRBJ2-5; v_call: TRBV6-5; clone_size: NA; d_call: NA; cdr3_aa: CASSEVASETQYF; cdr3_nt: TGTGCCAGCAGTGAAGTAGCGAGCGAGACCCAGTACTTC
j_call: TRBJ2-7; v_call: TRBV30; clone_size: NA; d_call: NA; cdr3_aa: CAWSPTPYEQYF; cdr3_nt: TGTGCCTGGAGTCCCACCCCCTACGAGCAGTACTTC
j_call: TRBJ2-7; v_call: TRBV18; clone_size: few; d_call: NA; cdr3_aa: CASSRQTATPSYEQYF; cdr3_nt: TGTGCCAGCTCCAGACAGACTGCCACACCCTCCTACGAGCAGTACTTC
j_call: TRBJ2-5; v_call: TRBV19; clone_size: NA; d_call: NA; cdr3_aa: CASSNGHTETQYF; cdr3_nt: TGTGCCAGTTCCAATGGCCATACGGAGACCCAGTACTTC
j_call: TRBJ2-1; v_call: TRBV5-4; clone_size: few; d_call: TRBD1; cdr3_aa: CASSGTGGADNNEQFF; cdr3_nt: TGTGCCAGCAGCGGGACAGGGGGCGCCGACAATAATGAGCAGTTCTTC
j_call: TRBJ2-1; v_call: TRBV18; clone_size: NA; d_call: NA; cdr3_aa: CASSLHGNEQFF; cdr3_nt: TGTGCCAGCTCACTGCATGGCAATGAGCAGTTCTTC
j_call: TRBJ2-4; v_call: TRBV9; clone_size: NA; d_call: TRBD1; cdr3_aa: CASSAPSDRGAKNIQYF; cdr3_nt: TGTGCCAGCAGCGCCCCTTCCGACAGGGGAGCCAAAAACATTCAGTACTTC
j_call: TRBJ1-2; v_call: TRBV7-6; clone_size: NA; d_call: TRBD1; cdr3_aa: CASSPRDRADGYTF; cdr3_nt: TGTGCCAGCAGCCCCCGGGACAGGGCGGATGGCTACACCTTC
j_call: TRBJ2-5; v_call: TRBV2; clone_size: few; d_call: NA; cdr3_aa: CASKRASETQYF; cdr3_nt: TGTGCCAGCAAGAGGGCGTCAGAGACCCAGTACTTC
j_call: TRBJ1-2; v_call: TRBV30; clone_size: few; d_call: TRBD1; cdr3_aa: CAWTVGQGLGYTF; cdr3_nt: TGTGCCTGGACTGTGGGACAGGGCTTGGGCTACACCTTC
j_call: TRBJ2-3; v_call: TRBV6-5; clone_size: NA; d_call: TRBD1; cdr3_aa: CASCRDRSTDTQYF; cdr3_nt: TGTGCCAGCTGCCGGGACAGGAGCACAGATACGCAGTATTTT
j_call: TRBJ2-5; v_call: TRBV5-1; clone_size: few; d_call: NA; cdr3_aa: CASSFADQGNQETQYF; cdr3_nt: TGCGCCAGCAGCTTTGCGGATCAGGGGAACCAAGAGACCCAGTACTTC
j_call: TRBJ2-1; v_call: TRBV28; clone_size: NA; d_call: NA; cdr3_aa: CASSHGGSRSYNEQFF; cdr3_nt: TGTGCCAGCAGCCACGGAGGGAGCCGTTCCTACAATGAGCAGTTCTTC
j_call: TRBJ2-5; v_call: TRBV19; clone_size: few; d_call: NA; cdr3_aa: CASSRGSETQYF; cdr3_nt: TGTGCCAGTAGCAGGGGTTCAGAGACCCAGTACTTC
j_call: TRBJ1-2; v_call: TRBV25-1; clone_size: NA; d_call: TRBD1; cdr3_aa: CASSLDLGQGFGYTF; cdr3_nt: TGTGCCAGCAGTCTAGATCTGGGACAGGGCTTTGGCTACACCTTC
j_call: TRBJ1-5; v_call: TRBV15; clone_size: NA; d_call: TRBD1; cdr3_aa: CATSRDGIAGGGQPQHF; cdr3_nt: TGTGCCACCAGCAGAGATGGAATAGCAGGGGGCGGTCAGCCCCAGCATTTT
j_call: TRBJ2-5; v_call: TRBV25-1; clone_size: few; d_call: NA; cdr3_aa: CASSDQRSGETQYF; cdr3_nt: TGTGCCAGCAGTGACCAGCGGTCTGGGGAGACCCAGTACTTC
j_call: TRBJ2-1; v_call: TRBV7-8; clone_size: few; d_call: NA; cdr3_aa: CASSLTVSSYNEQFF; cdr3_nt: TGTGCCAGCAGCTTGACCGTCTCCTCCTACAATGAGCAGTTCTTC
j_call: TRBJ2-1; v_call: TRBV5-4; clone_size: few; d_call: TRBD1; cdr3_aa: CASRGTGGIDNEQFF; cdr3_nt: TGTGCCAGCCGTGGAACAGGGGGCATCGACAATGAGCAGTTCTTC
j_call: TRBJ2-5; v_call: TRBV6-6; clone_size: NA; d_call: NA; cdr3_aa: CASSYSPGEETQYF; cdr3_nt: TGTGCCAGCAGTTACTCTCCAGGGGAGGAGACCCAGTACTTC
j_call: TRBJ1-5; v_call: TRBV19; clone_size: NA; d_call: NA; cdr3_aa: CASTSGPGKNQPQHF; cdr3_nt: TGTGCCAGTACCTCCGGGCCCGGAAAAAATCAGCCCCAGCATTTT
j_call: TRBJ2-3; v_call: TRBV27; clone_size: NA; d_call: TRBD2; cdr3_aa: CASSFPMRGGDTDTQYF; cdr3_nt: TGTGCCAGCAGTTTCCCCATGCGGGGGGGCGACACAGATACGCAGTATTTT
j_call: TRBJ2-7; v_call: TRBV5-4; clone_size: NA; d_call: NA; cdr3_aa: CASSLAGVSSYEQYF; cdr3_nt: TGTGCCAGCAGCTTGGCGGGGGTAAGCTCCTACGAGCAGTACTTC
j_call: TRBJ2-7; v_call: TRBV6-6; clone_size: NA; d_call: TRBD2; cdr3_aa: CASSYLAGMNEQYF; cdr3_nt: TGTGCCAGCAGTTACTTAGCGGGGATGAACGAGCAGTACTTC
j_call: TRBJ1-1; v_call: TRBV2; clone_size: few; d_call: NA; cdr3_aa: CASSELWGNTEAFF; cdr3_nt: TGTGCCAGCAGTGAACTATGGGGGAACACTGAAGCTTTCTTT
j_call: TRBJ2-7; v_call: TRBV5-6; clone_size: few; d_call: NA; cdr3_aa: CASSKRNSYEQYF; cdr3_nt: TGTGCCAGCAGCAAAAGGAACTCCTACGAGCAGTACTTC
j_call: TRBJ2-1; v_call: TRBV30; clone_size: few; d_call: NA; cdr3_aa: CAWSLGVSYNEQFF; cdr3_nt: TGTGCCTGGAGTCTGGGGGTATCCTACAATGAGCAGTTCTTC
j_call: TRBJ2-7; v_call: TRBV5-1; clone_size: once; d_call: TRBD2; cdr3_aa: CASTLLSAGEAGEQYF; cdr3_nt: TGCGCCAGCACATTGTTATCCGCGGGGGAGGCTGGCGAGCAGTACTTC
j_call: TRBJ1-1; v_call: TRBV2; clone_size: NA; d_call: TRBD1; cdr3_aa: CASSEAQGGTEAFF; cdr3_nt: TGTGCCAGCAGTGAAGCTCAGGGGGGAACTGAAGCTTTCTTT
j_call: TRBJ2-7; v_call: TRBV7-9; clone_size: NA; d_call: NA; cdr3_aa: CASSLPSYEQYF; cdr3_nt: TGTGCCAGCAGCTTACCTTCCTACGAGCAGTACTTC
j_call: TRBJ1-4; v_call: TRBV13; clone_size: NA; d_call: NA; cdr3_aa: CASSLLGGTEKLFF; cdr3_nt: TGTGCCAGCAGCCTCCTAGGAGGTACCGAAAAACTGTTTTTT
j_call: TRBJ2-7; v_call: TRBV2; clone_size: few; d_call: TRBD1; cdr3_aa: CASSGDSYEQYF; cdr3_nt: TGTGCCAGCAGTGGGGACAGTTACGAGCAGTACTTC
j_call: TRBJ2-7; v_call: TRBV28; clone_size: NA; d_call: NA; cdr3_aa: CASSSPQLSYEQYF; cdr3_nt: TGTGCCAGCAGCTCCCCACAGCTCTCCTACGAGCAGTACTTC
j_call: TRBJ2-3; v_call: TRBV5-1; clone_size: NA; d_call: NA; cdr3_aa: CASSFRQEGYTDTQYF; cdr3_nt: TGCGCCAGCAGCTTCCGTCAAGAGGGGTACACAGATACGCAGTATTTT
j_call: TRBJ1-2; v_call: TRBV14; clone_size: few; d_call: NA; cdr3_aa: CASSQARLNYGYTF; cdr3_nt: TGTGCCAGCAGCCAAGCACGGCTTAACTATGGCTACACCTTC
j_call: TRBJ2-7; v_call: TRBV11-2; clone_size: few; d_call: NA; cdr3_aa: CASSSGYEQYF; cdr3_nt: TGTGCCAGCAGCTCCGGCTACGAGCAGTACTTC
j_call: TRBJ1-5; v_call: TRBV4-1; clone_size: NA; d_call: NA; cdr3_aa: CASSQDPGFSNQPQHF; cdr3_nt: TGCGCCAGCAGCCAAGACCCAGGGTTTAGCAATCAGCCCCAGCATTTT
j_call: TRBJ1-2; v_call: TRBV7-8; clone_size: NA; d_call: NA; cdr3_aa: CASNPGWFNYGYTF; cdr3_nt: TGTGCCAGCAACCCGGGCTGGTTTAACTATGGCTACACCTTC
j_call: TRBJ2-5; v_call: TRBV5-1; clone_size: few; d_call: TRBD2; cdr3_aa: CASSPLATSGKETQYF; cdr3_nt: TGCGCCAGCAGCCCCCTAGCCACTAGCGGCAAAGAGACCCAGTACTTC
j_call: TRBJ1-4; v_call: TRBV23-1; clone_size: few; d_call: TRBD1; cdr3_aa: CASSQFAGRGTTNEKLFF; cdr3_nt: TGCGCCAGCAGTCAATTCGCGGGCAGGGGGACGACTAATGAAAAACTGTTTTTT
j_call: TRBJ2-4; v_call: TRBV10-3; clone_size: few; d_call: NA; cdr3_aa: CAISELVGENIQYF; cdr3_nt: TGTGCCATCAGTGAGTTAGTGGGCGAAAACATTCAGTACTTC
j_call: TRBJ1-1; v_call: TRBV7-9; clone_size: NA; d_call: NA; cdr3_aa: CASSSLGGDTEAFF; cdr3_nt: TGTGCCAGCAGCTCATTAGGGGGGGACACTGAAGCTTTCTTT
j_call: TRBJ2-5; v_call: TRBV4-2; clone_size: NA; d_call: TRBD2; cdr3_aa: CASSKEGTSGGETQYF; cdr3_nt: TGTGCCAGCAGTAAGGAGGGGACTAGCGGGGGAGAGACCCAGTACTTC
j_call: TRBJ2-7; v_call: TRBV30; clone_size: NA; d_call: NA; cdr3_aa: CAWSVPGQFEQYF; cdr3_nt: TGTGCCTGGAGTGTTCCAGGTCAGTTTGAGCAGTACTTC
j_call: TRBJ1-4; v_call: TRBV7-9; clone_size: NA; d_call: NA; cdr3_aa: CASSPGEKLFF; cdr3_nt: TGTGCCAGCAGCCCTGGGGAAAAACTGTTTTTT
j_call: TRBJ1-1; v_call: TRBV30; clone_size: few; d_call: TRBD1; cdr3_aa: CAFNRGTTEAFF; cdr3_nt: TGTGCCTTTAACAGGGGGACGACTGAAGCTTTCTTT
j_call: TRBJ1-5; v_call: TRBV28; clone_size: few; d_call: NA; cdr3_aa: CASLSGNQPQHF; cdr3_nt: TGTGCCAGCCTTAGTGGCAATCAGCCCCAGCATTTT